The 26 T cell receptor beta chains below were found in one sample sequenced in a study of T cell changes during pregnancy in multiple sclerosis. Produced via immunoSEQ multiplex PCR; TCRdb's table is partial and in-frame only. The sample has some 57,000 clones; about 91% are singletons. The starting material was CD4+ T cells from peripheral blood mononuclear cells, obtained in the first trimester of pregnancy. The receptors here all came from a female donor with multiple sclerosis, enrolled in a pregnancy study.

This clone was seen a single time. This chain links TRBV10-3 with TRBJ2-1, with a tentative D call TRBD2 (6 bases). This CDR3 comprises 12 residues. Germline CDR1 ENHRY, CDR2 SYGVKD. CDR3 loop: CALGNWGDEQFF. The CDR3 DNA reads as TGTGCTTTGGGGAATTGGGGGGATGAGCAGTTCTTC.

This chain joins TRBV15 and TRBJ2-7, with 8 nucleotides matching TRBD2. V shed 1 base, J shed 5 bases, and the junction held 10 bases outside the gene matches. This CDR3 comprises 16 residues. Germline CDR1 is LNHNV and CDR2 is YYDKDF (reference sequence). The DNA of the CDR3 is TGTGCCACCAGCAGAGCTCCGGGGGGGCTGGTAGACGAGCAGTACTTC. It specifies CATSRAPGGLVDEQYF.

This chain uses TRBV7-8 with TRBJ1-2; D unclear. The CDR3 is made up of 13 amino acids. The germline V and J ends were trimmed by 7 bases and 4 bases, with 13 bases remaining between them. Germline V gives CDR1 SGHVS, CDR2 FQNEAQ. CDR3 sequence reads: CASTPREGYGYTF. CDR3 nucleotide sequence: TGTGCCAGCACCCCGCGGGAAGGCTATGGCTACACCTTC. Together with reference TRBV7-8 and TRBJ1-2, the CDR3 gives the full variable domain: GAGVSQSPRYKVAKRGQDVALRCDPISGHVSLFWYQQALGQGPEFLTYFQNEAQLDKSGLPSDRFFAERPEGSVSTLKIQRTQQEDSAVYLCASTPREGYGYTFGSGTRLTVV.

The chain combines TRBV27 with TRBJ2-7, with D possibly matching TRBD1 (5 bases). Germline CDR1 MNHEY, CDR2 SMNVEV (reference sequence). The CDR3 extends over 13 amino acids. V gave up 2 bases and J gave up 6 bases, with 11 bases separating them. This CDR3 is CASSLQGIGEQYF. In nucleotides, the CDR3 is TGTGCCAGCAGTTTACAGGGCATTGGCGAGCAGTACTTC.

The V call is TRBV5-6, the J call TRBJ2-5, with 8 bases matching TRBD1. After removal of 4 bases from V and 5 bases from J, the junction contained 7 bases not matched to a gene. This CDR3 region has 14 residues. The germline CDR1 and CDR2 sequences are SGHDT and YYEEEE. DNA of the CDR3: TGTGCCAGCAGCGAGGTTACAGGGGGTGAGACCCAGTACTTC. This sequence encodes CASSEVTGGETQYF.

V and J are TRBV19 and TRBJ2-7, with 8 positions matching TRBD1. The V segment lost 5 bases and the J segment 3 bases; nucleotides outside the gene matches: 9. Germline V gives CDR1 LNHDA, CDR2 SQIVND (reference sequence). This CDR3 contains 15 residues. The CDR3 DNA follows: TGTGCCAGTAGTCGTAGTGCAGGGGGCTTCTACGAGCAGTACTTC. Translating it yields CASSRSAGGFYEQYF.

This sequence joins TRBV27 and TRBJ2-1; TRBD2 agrees at 10 bases. The junction had 11 bases not matched to a gene; V was cut back by 5 bases and J by 10 bases. Germline CDR1 reads MNHEY; CDR2 reads SMNVEV (reference sequence). This CDR3 comprises 15 residues. The CDR3 nucleotides read TGTGCCAGCAGTCCCCCTAGCGGGGGAGGGCGGGAGCAGTTCTTC. Amino acid sequence: CASSPPSGGGREQFF.

The rearrangement links TRBV5-1 to TRBJ2-1; 12 nucleotides line up with TRBD1. Germline V gives CDR1 SGHRS, CDR2 YFSETQ. This CDR3 has 15 amino acids. V lost 3 bases, J lost 7 bases, and 5 bases stayed unmatched. The CDR3 DNA is TGCGCCAGCAGCTGGGGGACAGGGGGCCGGAATGAGCAGTTCTTC. Protein: CASSWGTGGRNEQFF. Complete variable domain (other parts from reference TRBV5-1 and TRBJ2-1): KAGVTQTPRYLIKTRGQQVTLSCSPISGHRSVSWYQQTPGQGLQFLFEYFSETQRNKGNFPGRFSGRQFSNSRSEMNVSTLELGDSALYLCASSWGTGGRNEQFFGPGTRLTVL.

This chain connects TRBV5-4 to TRBJ2-5; 7 nucleotides line up with TRBD2. Germline V gives CDR1 SGHNT, CDR2 YYREEE (reference sequence). The CDR3 loop spans 16 amino acids. The V and J ends lost 2 bases and 4 bases, in that order; junction bases with no gene match: 11. CDR3 coding DNA: TGTGCCAGCAGCTTTTGGCAGCGGGGAGAGACAGAGACCCAGTACTTC. Translation: CASSFWQRGETETQYF.

The chain employs TRBV6-6 and TRBJ2-7; 7 bases match TRBD1. This CDR3 spans 15 amino acids. V lost 6 bases, J lost 2 bases, and 10 bases stayed unmatched. Germline V gene data show CDR1 as MNHNY and CDR2 as SVGAGI (reference sequence). This CDR3 is CASRSPGQNTYEQYF. CDR3 nucleotides: TGTGCCAGCAGGTCCCCGGGACAGAACACCTACGAGCAGTACTTC.

This chain uses TRBV25-1 with TRBJ1-3; D ambiguous. The CDR3 spans 16 residues. Deletions cut 2 bases from V and 2 bases from J, with 13 bases between. Germline V gene lookup returns CDR1 MGHDK and CDR2 SYGVNS. The CDR3 DNA sequence: TGTGCCAGCAGTGAAATTGCGGGAGAAGCTGGAAACACCATATATTTT. Its protein is CASSEIAGEAGNTIYF.

This clone showed up just once. J is TRBJ2-6 and V is TRBV19, with TRBD1 as a possible D gene (5 bases). There are 15 residues in the CDR3. CDR1 is LNHDA, CDR2 SQIVND, per germline (reference sequence). Between the trimmed V and J ends, which lost 3 bases and 3 bases, there was a span of 9 bases. CDR3: CASSMSGNGANVLTF. CDR3 nucleotide sequence: TGTGCCAGTAGTATGTCAGGGAATGGGGCCAACGTCCTGACTTTC.

The chain employs TRBV27 and TRBJ1-5; TRBD1 is a possible D gene (6 bases). The CDR3 has 17 residues. V gave up 3 bases and J gave up 0 bases, with 15 bases separating them. The germline CDR1 and CDR2 sequences are MNHEY and SMNVEV (reference sequence). The CDR3 nucleotides are TGTGCCAGCAGTTTCGTAGGACAGATCGGTAGCAATCAGCCCCAGCATTTT. Translation: CASSFVGQIGSNQPQHF.

This rearrangement joins TRBV7-6 to TRBJ1-1; TRBD1 matches at 12 bases. Looked up from germline, CDR1 is SGHVS and CDR2 is FNYEAQ. The CDR3 covers 17 residues. V dropped 1 base and J dropped 7; count of bases not matched to a gene: 10. Here the CDR3 reads CASSLGISGTGGGEAFF. CDR3 sequence (DNA): TGTGCCAGCAGCTTAGGGATCTCCGGGACAGGGGGCGGTGAAGCTTTCTTT.

The chain couples TRBV27 to TRBJ1-6; 7 bases are shared with TRBD1. The CDR3 runs 15 residues. Losses at the gene ends were 6 bases for V and 7 bases for J; bases not matched to a gene: 9. Germline V gene data show CDR1 as MNHEY and CDR2 as SMNVEV (reference sequence). CDR3 DNA sequence: TGTGCCAGCAGGGCAGGGGGAAGTTGGAATTCACCCCTCCACTTT. Translated: CASRAGGSWNSPLHF.

V and J are TRBV2 and TRBJ2-3; 10 positions agree with TRBD1. This CDR3 region has 17 residues. Germline lookup yields CDR1 SNHLY and CDR2 FYNNEI. Germline trimming cut 4 bases from V and 3 bases from J; bases unmatched to any gene: 10. The CDR3: CASSVQRDRGFTDTQYF. As DNA, the CDR3 is TGTGCCAGCAGTGTCCAGCGGGACAGGGGATTTACAGATACGCAGTATTTT.

The chain is built from TRBV27 and TRBJ1-2, with 8 bases that match TRBD1. Germline trimming cut 0 bases from V and 7 bases from J; bases unmatched to any gene: 10. The CDR3 consists of 16 residues. The germline CDR1 and CDR2 sequences are MNHEY and SMNVEV (reference sequence). The DNA of the CDR3 is TGTGCCAGCAGTTTATCGTGGGCAGGGGGCCTTGGTGGCTACACCTTC. The encoded protein is CASSLSWAGGLGGYTF.

The rearrangement joins TRBV30 to TRBJ1-2, with 7 bases lining up with TRBD1. Germline CDR1 is GTSNPN and CDR2 is SVGIG (reference sequence). Unmatched junction bases numbered 13, after V lost 5 bases and J lost 7 bases. CDR3 length equals 14 residues. This CDR3 is CAWGFGTEVGGYTF. CDR3 in DNA: TGTGCCTGGGGTTTTGGGACAGAGGTCGGTGGCTACACCTTC.

V and J are TRBV5-6 and TRBJ1-2; D gene ambiguous. The CDR3 consists of 17 residues. From germline, CDR1 is SGHDT and CDR2 YYEEEE. The V end was cut by 5 bases, the J end by 0 bases, with 20 bases between. The CDR3 protein is CASSPSGMGWANYGYTF. CDR3 nucleotide sequence: TGTGCCAGCAGTCCGTCGGGGATGGGTTGGGCTAACTATGGCTACACCTTC. The whole variable domain, filled in from reference TRBV5-6 and TRBJ1-2, reads DAGVTQSPTHLIKTRGQQVTLRCSPKSGHDTVSWYQQALGQGPQFIFQYYEEEERQRGNFPDRFSGHQFPNYSSELNVNALLLGDSALYLCASSPSGMGWANYGYTFGSGTRLTVV.

The rearrangement links TRBV7-6 to TRBJ1-2; TRBD1 matches 8 bases. The germline gives CDR1 SGHVS, CDR2 FNYEAQ. This CDR3 is built from 15 residues. V shed 4 bases and J 3 bases; nucleotides not matched to a gene: 7. The CDR3 reads CASSSGTGPDYGYTF. CDR3 nucleotide sequence: TGTGCCAGCAGCTCCGGGACAGGACCCGACTATGGCTACACCTTC.

This clone was seen once. The chain recombines TRBV5-1 with TRBJ2-5, with D possibly being TRBD1 (6 bases). With 0 bases removed from V and 4 bases from J, the gap between germline ends came to 10 bases. Per germline, CDR1 SGHRS and CDR2 YFSETQ. The CDR3 length is 14 residues. The CDR3 sequence is CASSLAGERETQYF. CDR3 nucleotides: TGCGCCAGCAGCTTGGCAGGGGAAAGAGAGACCCAGTACTTC. The full variable domain, in which reference TRBV5-1 and TRBJ2-5 provide the parts outside the CDR3, is KAGVTQTPRYLIKTRGQQVTLSCSPISGHRSVSWYQQTPGQGLQFLFEYFSETQRNKGNFPGRFSGRQFSNSRSEMNVSTLELGDSALYLCASSLAGERETQYFGPGTRLLVL.

The gene calls are TRBV6-5 and TRBJ2-5, with a weak D call TRBD2 (5 bases). The CDR3 has 13 residues. V lost 5 bases and J 5 bases, leaving 12 bases between the germline ends. Per germline, CDR1 MNHEY and CDR2 SVGAGI. CDR3 in amino acids: CASSRTRLETQYF. CDR3 DNA sequence: TGTGCCAGCAGTCGGACTCGCCTGGAGACCCAGTACTTC.

The chain is built from TRBV14 and TRBJ1-2, with no clear D. The V end lost 2 bases, the J end lost 4 bases, and 8 bases lay between the germline ends. The CDR3 spans 13 residues. Germline V gene sequence: CDR1 SGHDN, CDR2 FVKESK. The CDR3 is CASSQKHLYGYTF. DNA for the CDR3: TGTGCCAGCAGCCAAAAGCATCTCTATGGCTACACCTTC.

This clone has just one count. This chain joins TRBV6-5 and TRBJ2-3, with 13 bases that match TRBD2. Germline assignment: CDR1 MNHEY and CDR2 SVGAGI. J lost 2 bases, V lost 2 bases, and 1 base had no gene match. CDR3 length: 16 amino acids. In nucleotides, the CDR3 is TGTGCCAGCAGTTACGGGACTAGCGGGGTCACAGATACGCAGTATTTT. Translated: CASSYGTSGVTDTQYF.

V gene TRBV5-4 combines with J gene TRBJ2-1, with 7 bases lining up with TRBD1. The germline CDR1 and CDR2 sequences are SGHNT and YYREEE (reference sequence). With V trimmed by 5 bases and J by 7 bases, 9 bases remained unmatched. This CDR3 spans 14 amino acids. The CDR3 reads CASSRQTGSNEQFF. CDR3 nucleotides: TGTGCCAGCAGTCGACAGACAGGGTCAAATGAGCAGTTCTTC.

The chain combines TRBV11-2 with TRBJ2-5; 10 bases are shared with TRBD2. This CDR3 spans 14 amino acids. CDR1 SGHAT and CDR2 FQNNGV come from the germline V gene. With 6 bases clipped from V and 5 bases from J, the junction kept 6 bases outside the gene matches. In DNA form, the CDR3 reads TGTGCCAGCAGACCAGCGGGGGGGCGGGAGACCCAGTACTTC. Protein product: CASRPAGGRETQYF.